The 13 T cell receptor beta chains reported below all come from one sample, sequenced in a study of T-cell memory formation after mild COVID-19. TCRdb re-analysed the 5' RACE reads in MiXCR, keeping a single row per CDR3 protein. The sample consists of about 81,000 distinct CDR3 sequences, around 25% of them appearing once. The sequenced material came from PBMCs or a T cell subset sorted from them (not recorded which). These receptors all come from a man younger than 30 who had mild COVID-19 (a few samples of this study predate the infection). Cell type and time point are not known.

The chain couples TRBV4-1 to TRBJ2-1; 10 bases align to TRBD2. V trimming: 5 bases; J trimming: 7 bases; junction bases outside the gene matches: 8. The CDR3 covers 15 residues. Per the germline V gene, CDR1 is MGHRA and CDR2 is YSYEKL. CDR3 region: CASSEVAGGTNEQFF. CDR3 DNA: TGCGCCAGCAGCGAGGTAGCGGGGGGAACGAATGAGCAGTTCTTC.

This clonotype showed up just a few times. The V gene is TRBV28, the J gene TRBJ1-5; D may be TRBD1 (5 bases). This CDR3 is 14 amino acids long. Deletions cut 6 bases from V and 5 bases from J, with 14 bases between. The germline CDR1 and CDR2 sequences are MDHEN and SYDVKM. The CDR3, as DNA: TGTGCCAGCAGCCGCTACCGGGGCGATCAGCCCCAGCATTTT. Protein product: CASSRYRGDQPQHF.

This clonotype showed up just a few times. The V and J genes are TRBV5-1 and TRBJ2-3; 11 bases fit TRBD2. The ends lost 0 bases at V and 3 bases at J; junction bases unmatched: 6. In germline, CDR1 is SGHRS, CDR2 YFSETQ. This CDR3 has 17 residues. The CDR3 DNA reads TGCGCCAGCAGCTTGGTGGGACTAGCGGTGAGGACAGATACGCAGTATTTT. This gives the protein CASSLVGLAVRTDTQYF. Full variable domain (remainder filled in from reference TRBV5-1 and TRBJ2-3): KAGVTQTPRYLIKTRGQQVTLSCSPISGHRSVSWYQQTPGQGLQFLFEYFSETQRNKGNFPGRFSGRQFSNSRSEMNVSTLELGDSALYLCASSLVGLAVRTDTQYFGPGTRLTVL.

Only a few counts were recorded for this clonotype. The chain recombines TRBV12-3 or TRBV12-4 with TRBJ2-7, with 7 positions matching TRBD2. V shed 5 bases and J 3 bases; nucleotides not matched to a gene: 7. This CDR3 region has 14 residues. Here the CDR3 reads CASSPPGRGYEQYF. The DNA of the CDR3 is TGTGCCAGCAGTCCTCCAGGGAGGGGCTACGAGCAGTACTTC.

In its sample, this clonotype was seen a few times. The V and J genes are TRBV7-9 and TRBJ2-4, with D possibly TRBD2 on 7 matching bases. CDR3 size: 14 residues. CDR1 is SEHNR and CDR2 is FQNEAQ in the germline V gene (reference sequence). Trimming took off 5 bases at V and 7 bases at J, with 15 bases between the two ends. Written as DNA, the CDR3 is TGTGCCAGCAGCCACGGGGGGCGGGAGAACATTCAGTACTTC. Residues: CASSHGGRENIQYF.

The chain couples TRBV6-2 or TRBV6-3 to TRBJ2-1, with D tentatively TRBD1 or TRBD2 (5 bases each). V lost 4 bases and J 9 bases, leaving 13 bases between the germline ends. From germline, CDR1 is MNHEY and CDR2 SVGEGT. CDR3 size: 13 residues. CDR3 sequence: CASSSGAVGEQFF. DNA for the CDR3: TGTGCCAGCAGTTCCGGGGCGGTCGGTGAGCAGTTCTTC.

The V gene is TRBV28, the J gene TRBJ1-6, with D possibly matching TRBD1 (5 bases). The germline CDR1 and CDR2 sequences are MDHEN and SYDVKM. The ends were cut back, 3 bases at V and 10 bases at J, with 7 bases in the middle. The CDR3 sequence is 12 residues long. CDR3 sequence: CASSLGLSPLHF. In DNA, the CDR3 is TGTGCCAGCAGTTTGGGGCTATCACCCCTCCACTTT.

The chain couples TRBV6-5 to TRBJ2-2; the match to TRBD1 covers 7 bases. The CDR3 contains 15 residues. Losses at the gene ends were 1 base for V and 2 bases for J; bases not matched to a gene: 1. The germline gives CDR1 MNHEY, CDR2 SVGAGI. CDR3: CASSYLGGNTGELFF. CDR3 bases: TGTGCCAGCAGTTACTTAGGGGGCAACACCGGGGAGCTGTTTTTT.

Only a few counts were recorded for this clonotype. The CDR3 is CASSWGPNEAFF. The DNA of the CDR3 is TGTGCCAGCAGCTGGGGACCGAATGAAGCTTTCTTT. This sequence joins TRBV5-4 and TRBJ1-1; maybe TRBD1 (5 bases). The CDR3 sequence is 12 residues long. Per the germline V gene, CDR1 is SGHNT and CDR2 is YYREEE (reference sequence). V lost 3 bases and J 7 bases, leaving 10 bases between the germline ends.

The J gene is TRBJ1-2, the V gene TRBV9; D is unclear. Germline V gene sequence: CDR1 SGDLS, CDR2 YYNGEE. Trimming removed 5 bases from V and 6 bases from J, with 17 bases in between. This CDR3 comprises 14 residues. The CDR3 DNA is TGTGCCAGCAGTGAGTACAATTCCCACGATGGCTACACCTTC. Translation: CASSEYNSHDGYTF.

The genes are TRBV7-9 and TRBJ1-1; the match to TRBD1 covers 9 bases. CDR3 length: 14 amino acids. Unmatched junction bases numbered 5, after V lost 5 bases and J lost 4 bases. CDR1 is SEHNR and CDR2 is FQNEAQ in the germline V gene (reference sequence). Here the CDR3 reads CASSGTGYGTEAFF. The CDR3 nucleotides read TGTGCCAGCAGCGGGACAGGGTACGGCACTGAAGCTTTCTTT. Variable domain in full (rest from reference TRBV7-9 and TRBJ1-1): DTGVSQNPRHKITKRGQNVTFRCDPISEHNRLYWYRQTLGQGPEFLTYFQNEAQLEKSRLLSDRFSAERPKGSFSTLEIQRTEQGDSAMYLCASSGTGYGTEAFFGQGTRLTVV.

CDR3 coding DNA: TGTGCCAGCAGTTACCTGGCCCGTTCGTCCCAGCATTTT. Protein sequence: CASSYLARSSQHF. The rearrangement joins TRBV6-2 or TRBV6-3 to TRBJ1-5, with no clear D. The V end lost 2 bases, the J end lost 11 bases, and 13 bases lay between the germline ends. CDR3 length equals 13 residues. The germline CDR1 and CDR2 sequences are MNHEY and SVGEGT.

This clonotype was detected a few times. V gene TRBV20-1 combines with J gene TRBJ2-3, with 7 bases aligning to TRBD2. Per the germline V gene, CDR1 is DFQATT and CDR2 is SNEGSKA (reference sequence). J gave up 2 bases and V 4 bases, and 15 bases lay outside the gene matches. The CDR3 extends over 17 amino acids. The CDR3 DNA is TGCAGTGCTATTGTTCCCCGACTAGCACCGATCACAGATACGCAGTATTTT. This sequence encodes CSAIVPRLAPITDTQYF.